A selection of T cell receptor beta chains follows, all from one sample in a study of T cell changes during pregnancy in multiple sclerosis. Sequenced by immunoSEQ multiplex PCR; TCRdb stores in-frame clones only, minus some. The sample includes tens of thousands of clones, approximately 90% seen only once; the top ten take 3% to 4%. The input for sequencing was PBMCs, taken in the first trimester of pregnancy. Receptor source: a female donor in good health, serving as a control in a pregnancy study. Some clones in this sample may be carry-over from other donors' samples. Both conserved end residues are trimmed from each CDR3.

cdr3_aa j_call v_call
ASSLAGGTDTQY TRBJ2-3 TRBV11-3
ASSLAGRGSSRSFYGYT TRBJ1-2 TRBV5-1
ASSLGGQGYEQY TRBJ2-7 TRBV7-2
ASSGLANYEQY NA TRBV2
ASSRTGGRYEQY TRBJ2-7 TRBV27
ASSPRAGENSPLH TRBJ1-6 TRBV7-2
SVESRGRDYEQY TRBJ2-7 TRBV29-1
AWKNGPETGVNEKLF TRBJ1-4 TRBV30
ASSRAGGFTEAF TRBJ1-1 TRBV7-9
AIKPTDSYEQY TRBJ2-7 TRBV10-3
ASSLVTPYEQY TRBJ2-7 TRBV28
ASTMGQGVAEAF TRBJ1-1 TRBV5-1
ASSVGSGGSPPRNEQF TRBJ2-1 TRBV2